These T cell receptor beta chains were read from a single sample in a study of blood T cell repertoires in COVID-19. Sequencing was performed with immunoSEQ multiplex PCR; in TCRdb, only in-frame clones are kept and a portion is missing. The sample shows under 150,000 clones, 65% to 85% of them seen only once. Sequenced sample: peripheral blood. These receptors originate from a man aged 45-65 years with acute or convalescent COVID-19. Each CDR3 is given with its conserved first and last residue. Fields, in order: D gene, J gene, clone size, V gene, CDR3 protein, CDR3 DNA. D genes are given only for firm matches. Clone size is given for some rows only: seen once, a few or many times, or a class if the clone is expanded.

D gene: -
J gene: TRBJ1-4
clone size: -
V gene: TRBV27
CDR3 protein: CASSHSLVGEKLFF
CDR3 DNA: TGTGCCAGCAGTCACAGTCTCGTAGGAGAAAAACTGTTTTTT

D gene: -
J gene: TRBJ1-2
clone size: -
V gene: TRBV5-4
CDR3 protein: CASSPGGGKANYGYTF
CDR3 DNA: TGTGCCAGCAGCCCCGGGGGAGGTAAAGCTAACTATGGCTACACCTTC

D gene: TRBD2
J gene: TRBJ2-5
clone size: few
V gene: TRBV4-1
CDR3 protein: CASSQDTSGGARETQYF
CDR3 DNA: TGCGCCAGCAGCCAAGACACGAGCGGGGGGGCTAGGGAGACCCAGTACTTC

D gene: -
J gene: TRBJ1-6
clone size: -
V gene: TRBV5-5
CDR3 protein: CASSLIGQKSSPLHF
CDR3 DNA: TGTGCCAGCAGCTTAATTGGACAGAAAAGTTCACCCCTCCACTTT

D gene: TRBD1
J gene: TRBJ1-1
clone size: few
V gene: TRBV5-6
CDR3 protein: CASSKATGGGTEAFF
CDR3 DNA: TGTGCCAGCAGCAAAGCCACAGGGGGTGGGACTGAAGCTTTCTTT

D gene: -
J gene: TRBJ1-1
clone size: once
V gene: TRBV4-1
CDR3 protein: CASSHPTVEAFF
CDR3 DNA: TGCGCCAGCAGCCACCCGACAGTTGAAGCTTTCTTT

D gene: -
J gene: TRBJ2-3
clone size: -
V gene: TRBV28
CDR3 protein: CASSLWQADTQYF
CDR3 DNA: TGTGCCAGCAGTTTATGGCAGGCAGATACGCAGTATTTT

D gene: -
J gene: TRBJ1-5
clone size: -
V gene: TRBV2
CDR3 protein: CASSDQGNSNQPQHF
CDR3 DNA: TGTGCCAGCAGTGATCAGGGGAATAGCAATCAGCCCCAGCATTTT

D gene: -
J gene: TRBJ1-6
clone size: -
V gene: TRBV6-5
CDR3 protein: CASPAGPYNSPLHF
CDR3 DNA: TGTGCCAGCCCGGCGGGACCATATAATTCACCCCTCCACTTT

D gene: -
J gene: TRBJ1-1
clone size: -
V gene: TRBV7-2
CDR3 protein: CASSLDGGWNTEAFF
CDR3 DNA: TGTGCCAGCAGCTTAGACGGGGGGTGGAACACTGAAGCTTTCTTT

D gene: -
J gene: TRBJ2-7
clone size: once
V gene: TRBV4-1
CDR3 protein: CASSPRERRGSYEQYF
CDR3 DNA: TGCGCCAGCAGCCCCCGTGAGCGGCGGGGCTCCTACGAGCAGTACTTC

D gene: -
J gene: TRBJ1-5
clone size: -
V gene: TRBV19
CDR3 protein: CASSIEDRHNQPQHF
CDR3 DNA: TGTGCCAGTAGTATAGAAGACAGGCACAATCAGCCCCAGCATTTT

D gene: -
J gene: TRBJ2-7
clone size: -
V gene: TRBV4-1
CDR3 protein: CASSQVHRDISYEQYF
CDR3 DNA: TGCGCCAGCAGCCAAGTTCACCGGGACATCTCCTACGAGCAGTACTTC

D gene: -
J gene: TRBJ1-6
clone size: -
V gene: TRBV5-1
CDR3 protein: CASSSSWGDSPLHF
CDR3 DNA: TGCGCCAGCAGCTCGTCATGGGGGGATTCACCCCTCCACTTT

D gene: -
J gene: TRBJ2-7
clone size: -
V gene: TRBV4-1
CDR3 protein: CASSQGWRVSYEQYF
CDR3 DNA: TGCGCCAGCAGCCAAGGTTGGCGGGTTTCCTACGAGCAGTACTTC

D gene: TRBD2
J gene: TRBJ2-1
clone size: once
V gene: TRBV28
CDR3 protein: CASSLPVGGGSYNEQFF
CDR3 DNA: TGTGCCAGCAGTTTACCCGTGGGCGGGGGGTCCTACAATGAGCAGTTCTTC